The rows below give T cell receptor beta chains drawn from one sample of a study of blood T cell repertoires in COVID-19. Using immunoSEQ multiplex PCR, the repertoire was profiled, and TCRdb retains in-frame clones only, with some absent. This table holds 310,000 or so clones, roughly 90% found once. The material sequenced was peripheral blood. Receptor source: a woman in her 50s with active or convalescent COVID-19. CDR3s leave out the opening cysteine and the closing phenylalanine or tryptophan. Each record gives: CDR3 protein, J gene, V gene.

ASSLSGGADTQY,TRBJ2-3,TRBV5-1
SASTGSFPTDTQY,TRBJ2-3,TRBV20-1
ASSLFSGSRGSYNEQF,TRBJ2-1,TRBV5-1
ASRAYRGSDNEQF,TRBJ2-1,TRBV2
ASSQGIGSAGPIHQPQH,TRBJ1-5,TRBV4-1
ASSRRQGEAF,TRBJ1-1,TRBV19
ASSKGASSYNSPLH,TRBJ1-6,TRBV27
ASSLVAGSAGELF,TRBJ2-2,TRBV7-2
ASSLGERIRADTQY,TRBJ2-3,TRBV5-1
SAAGPSGNEKLF,TRBJ1-4,TRBV29-1
ATSRGQGASYGYT,TRBJ1-2,TRBV15